This is a list of T cell receptor beta chains from one sample in a study of cytomegalovirus exposure and HLA in healthy donors. Data came from immunoSEQ multiplex PCR; TCRdb stores just in-frame clones and leaves some out. Of around 200,000 clones in the sample, roughly 85% were seen once. Input material: PBMCs. These receptors all come from a woman aged 45 to 65 in good health and CMV-seronegative. Each CDR3 is given with its conserved first and last residue. A D gene is named only where the DNA matches it firmly. For some rows the clone size is stated as once, few or many, or as a class when expanded; others skip it.

TRBD1	TRBJ1-1	.	TRBV19	CASSMDRGRMNTEAFF	TGTGCCAGTAGTATGGACAGGGGAAGAATGAACACTGAAGCTTTCTTT
TRBD1	TRBJ1-5	.	TRBV6-6	CASTLRRQGEWPQHF	TGTGCCAGCACCCTCCGGAGACAGGGTGAATGGCCCCAGCATTTT
.	TRBJ2-3	.	TRBV27	CASSLYWPSTDTQYF	TGTGCCAGCAGTTTATATTGGCCCAGCACAGATACGCAGTATTTT
TRBD2	TRBJ2-3	few	TRBV7-9	CASSLKLLLAGDDTQYF	TGTGCCAGCAGCCTAAAACTCCTACTAGCGGGGGATGATACGCAGTATTTT
TRBD2	TRBJ2-7	once	TRBV6-5	CASSPDSGRAYEQYF	TGTGCCAGCAGTCCCGACAGCGGGAGGGCCTACGAGCAGTACTTC
TRBD1	TRBJ2-1	.	TRBV29-1	CSVDWGQGGNEQFF	TGCAGCGTTGATTGGGGACAGGGAGGGAATGAGCAGTTCTTC
.	TRBJ2-7	.	TRBV7-2	CASSLARVSYEQYF	TGTGCCAGCAGCTTAGCTAGAGTCTCCTACGAGCAGTACTTC
TRBD1	TRBJ1-3	.	TRBV30	CAWDFGQAIGNTIYF	TGTGCCTGGGATTTCGGACAGGCGATAGGAAACACCATATATTTT
TRBD1	TRBJ2-3	.	TRBV9	CASSQPDGTGGTDTQYF	TGTGCCAGCAGCCAGCCCGATGGGACAGGGGGTACAGATACGCAGTATTTT
TRBD2	TRBJ2-1	.	TRBV19	CASSYGGLAGNEQFF	TGTGCCAGTAGTTATGGGGGACTAGCGGGTAATGAGCAGTTCTTC
TRBD1	TRBJ2-1	.	TRBV9	CASSGTGTGGNEQFF	TGTGCCAGCAGCGGAACCGGGACAGGGGGCAATGAGCAGTTCTTC
TRBD1	TRBJ1-2	.	TRBV27	CASGDRGHGYTF	TGTGCCAGCGGAGACAGGGGCCATGGCTACACCTTC